This is a list of T cell receptor beta chains from one sample in a study of graft-versus-host responses after intestinal transplantation. No cognate antigen is known for these TCRs. Here immunoSEQ multiplex PCR was the method, and the copy in TCRdb shows in-frame clones only, minus some. The sample lists under 100,000 clones; approximately 95% were seen once. The sample in question was unstimulated CD8+ T cells sorted from spleen or lymph node cells, obtained before transplant. Source of these receptors: a human donor who was the organ donor for an intestinal transplant. Each CDR3 is given with its conserved first and last residue. Fields, in order: D gene, J gene, V gene, CDR3 DNA, CDR3 protein. D genes are given only for firm matches.

d_gene: -
j_gene: TRBJ1-2
v_gene: TRBV9
CDR3nt: TGTGCCAGCAGCGTAGGAAGAGGATTCAACTATGGCTACACCTTC
CDR3aa: CASSVGRGFNYGYTF

d_gene: TRBD2
j_gene: TRBJ2-2
v_gene: TRBV11-2
CDR3nt: TGTGCCAGCAGCTTTCTTCGGACTAGCGGGTACACCGGGGAGCTGTTTTTT
CDR3aa: CASSFLRTSGYTGELFF

d_gene: TRBD1
j_gene: TRBJ1-2
v_gene: TRBV18
CDR3nt: TGTGCCAGCGTATCACCGGGGATACAGGGGCTTGGCTACACCTTC
CDR3aa: CASVSPGIQGLGYTF

d_gene: -
j_gene: TRBJ2-5
v_gene: TRBV14
CDR3nt: TGTGCCAGCAGCCAGATTCCGGGACTCCCAGCGGAGACCCAGTACTTC
CDR3aa: CASSQIPGLPAETQYF

d_gene: -
j_gene: TRBJ2-7
v_gene: TRBV11-2
CDR3nt: TGTGCCAGCAGCTTAGATCTGGGCAGCTCCTACGAGCAGTACTTC
CDR3aa: CASSLDLGSSYEQYF

d_gene: -
j_gene: TRBJ2-7
v_gene: TRBV2
CDR3nt: TGTGCCATCCTTAGGTGGGGCGTCCTCTCCTACGAGCAGTACTTC
CDR3aa: CAILRWGVLSYEQYF

d_gene: -
j_gene: TRBJ2-4
v_gene: TRBV27
CDR3nt: TGTGCCAGCAGTTTATCTTTGGGGTTGGCTGGGGGGATTCAGTACTTC
CDR3aa: CASSLSLGLAGGIQYF

d_gene: -
j_gene: TRBJ1-5
v_gene: TRBV27
CDR3nt: TGTGCCAGCAGTTTAGGCATTAATCAGCCCCAGCATTTT
CDR3aa: CASSLGINQPQHF

d_gene: -
j_gene: TRBJ2-3
v_gene: TRBV7-9
CDR3nt: TGTGCCAGCAGCTTATACGGCGTGGGGGGGCCGGGCACAGATACGCAGTATTTT
CDR3aa: CASSLYGVGGPGTDTQYF

d_gene: -
j_gene: TRBJ1-2
v_gene: TRBV11-2
CDR3nt: TGTGCCAGCAGCCCCCGACCCGGGGGTAACTATGGCTACACCTTC
CDR3aa: CASSPRPGGNYGYTF